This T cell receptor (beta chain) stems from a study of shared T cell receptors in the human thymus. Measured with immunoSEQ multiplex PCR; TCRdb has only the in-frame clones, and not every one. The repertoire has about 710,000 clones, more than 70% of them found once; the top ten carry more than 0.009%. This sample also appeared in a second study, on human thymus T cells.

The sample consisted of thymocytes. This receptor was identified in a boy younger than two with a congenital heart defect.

CDR3 amino acids: CASTSVSGTGETQYF. In nucleotides, the CDR3 is TGTGCCAGCACGTCGGTATCGGGGACTGGGGAGACCCAGTACTTC. The chain couples TRBV28 to TRBJ2-5, with TRBD2 as a possible D gene (6 bases). V lost 7 bases, J lost 5 bases, and 20 bases lay in between. Germline V lookup: CDR1 MDHEN, CDR2 SYDVKM. CDR3 length: 15 residues.